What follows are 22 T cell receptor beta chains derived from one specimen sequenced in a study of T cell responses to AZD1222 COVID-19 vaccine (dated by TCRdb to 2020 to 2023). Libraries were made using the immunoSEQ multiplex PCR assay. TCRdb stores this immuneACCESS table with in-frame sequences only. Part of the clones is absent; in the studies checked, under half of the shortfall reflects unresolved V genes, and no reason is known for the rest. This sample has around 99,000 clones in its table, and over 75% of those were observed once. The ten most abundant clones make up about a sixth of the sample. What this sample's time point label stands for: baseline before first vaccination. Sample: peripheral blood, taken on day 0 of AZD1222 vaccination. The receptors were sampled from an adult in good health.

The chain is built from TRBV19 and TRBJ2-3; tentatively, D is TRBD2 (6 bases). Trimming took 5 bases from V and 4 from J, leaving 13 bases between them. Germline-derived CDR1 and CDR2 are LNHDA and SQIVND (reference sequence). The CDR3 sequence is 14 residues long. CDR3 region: CASSVLRDADTQYF. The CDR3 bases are TGTGCCAGTAGTGTTCTGCGGGACGCAGATACGCAGTATTTT.

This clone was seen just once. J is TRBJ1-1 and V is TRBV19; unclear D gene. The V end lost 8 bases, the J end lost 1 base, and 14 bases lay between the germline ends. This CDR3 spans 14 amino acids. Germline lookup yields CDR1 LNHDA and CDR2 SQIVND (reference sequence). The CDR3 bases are TGTGCCAGTCGACGGGGTCGGTCGAACACTGAAGCTTTCTTT. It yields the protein CASRRGRSNTEAFF.

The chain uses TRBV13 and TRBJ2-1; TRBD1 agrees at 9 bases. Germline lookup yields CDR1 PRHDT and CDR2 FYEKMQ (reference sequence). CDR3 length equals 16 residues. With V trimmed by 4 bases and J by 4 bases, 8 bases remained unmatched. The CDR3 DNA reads TGTGCCAGCAGCTCGCTCATCGGACAGGGGTACAATGAGCAGTTCTTC. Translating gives CASSSLIGQGYNEQFF.

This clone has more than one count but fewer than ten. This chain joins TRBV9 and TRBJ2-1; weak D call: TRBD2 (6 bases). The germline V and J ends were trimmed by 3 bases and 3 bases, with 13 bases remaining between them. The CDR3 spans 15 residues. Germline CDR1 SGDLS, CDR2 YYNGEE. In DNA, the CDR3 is TGTGCCAGCAGCGCCGCCGGGACTTACTACAATGAGCAGTTCTTC. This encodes CASSAAGTYYNEQFF.

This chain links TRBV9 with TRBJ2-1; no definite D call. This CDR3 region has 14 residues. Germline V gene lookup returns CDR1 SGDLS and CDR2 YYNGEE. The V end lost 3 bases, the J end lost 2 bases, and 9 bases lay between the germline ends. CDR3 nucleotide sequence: TGTGCCAGCAGCGCCCGAGCGACCTACAATGAGCAGTTCTTC. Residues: CASSARATYNEQFF. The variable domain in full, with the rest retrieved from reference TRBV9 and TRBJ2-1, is DSGVTQTPKHLITATGQRVTLRCSPRSGDLSVYWYQQSLDQGLQFLIQYYNGEERAKGNILERFSAQQFPDLHSELNLSSLELGDSALYFCASSARATYNEQFFGPGTRLTVL.

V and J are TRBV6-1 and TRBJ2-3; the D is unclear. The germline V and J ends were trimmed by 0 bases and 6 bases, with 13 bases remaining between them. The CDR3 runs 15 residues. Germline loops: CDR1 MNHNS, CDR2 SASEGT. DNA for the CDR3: TGTGCCAGCAGTGAAGCGAGGAGCCCTGCGGATACGCAGTATTTT. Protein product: CASSEARSPADTQYF.

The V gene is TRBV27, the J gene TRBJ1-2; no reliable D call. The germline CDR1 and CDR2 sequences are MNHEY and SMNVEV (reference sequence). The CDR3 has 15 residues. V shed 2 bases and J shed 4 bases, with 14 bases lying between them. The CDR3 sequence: CASSLGVGWGYGYTF. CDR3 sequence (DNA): TGTGCCAGCAGTTTAGGGGTGGGATGGGGCTATGGCTACACCTTC.

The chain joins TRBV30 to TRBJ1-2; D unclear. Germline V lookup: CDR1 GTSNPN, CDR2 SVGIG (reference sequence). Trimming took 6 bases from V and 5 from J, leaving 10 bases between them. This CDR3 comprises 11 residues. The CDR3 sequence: CACGLLYGYTF. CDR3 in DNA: TGTGCCTGTGGTCTCCTATATGGCTACACCTTC.

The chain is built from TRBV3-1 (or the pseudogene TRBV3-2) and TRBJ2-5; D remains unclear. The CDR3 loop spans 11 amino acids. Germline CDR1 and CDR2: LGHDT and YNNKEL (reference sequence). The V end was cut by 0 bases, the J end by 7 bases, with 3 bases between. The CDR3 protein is CASSQERTQYF. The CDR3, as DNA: TGTGCCAGCAGCCAAGAGCGGACCCAGTACTTC.

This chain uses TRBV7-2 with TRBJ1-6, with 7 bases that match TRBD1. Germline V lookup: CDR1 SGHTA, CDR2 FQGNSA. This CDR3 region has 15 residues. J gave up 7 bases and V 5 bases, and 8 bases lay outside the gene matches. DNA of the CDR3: TGTGCCAGCAGCCAAGACAGGGCAAAGAATTCACCCCTCCACTTT. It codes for CASSQDRAKNSPLHF.

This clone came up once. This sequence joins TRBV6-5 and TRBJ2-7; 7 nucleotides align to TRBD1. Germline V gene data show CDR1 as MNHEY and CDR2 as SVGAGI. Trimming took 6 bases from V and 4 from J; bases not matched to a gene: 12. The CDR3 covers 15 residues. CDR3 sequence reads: CASSPLGTAQYEQYV. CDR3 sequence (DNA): TGTGCCAGCAGCCCCCTTGGGACAGCTCAATACGAGCAGTACGTC.

CDR3 region: CASSSGPQGYGYTF. CDR3 bases: TGCGCCAGCAGCTCCGGACCCCAGGGCTATGGCTACACCTTC. The V and J genes are TRBV5-1 and TRBJ1-2; perhaps TRBD1 as D (5 bases). Per the germline V gene, CDR1 is SGHRS and CDR2 is YFSETQ. CDR3 size: 14 residues. V lost 3 bases, J lost 4 bases, and 13 bases lay in between.

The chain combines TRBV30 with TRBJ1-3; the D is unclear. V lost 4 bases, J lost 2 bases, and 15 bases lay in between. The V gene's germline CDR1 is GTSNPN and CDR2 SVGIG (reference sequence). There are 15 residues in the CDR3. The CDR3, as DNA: TGTGCCTGGAAATCGGGTACAACTCCTGGAAACACCATATATTTT. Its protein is CAWKSGTTPGNTIYF.

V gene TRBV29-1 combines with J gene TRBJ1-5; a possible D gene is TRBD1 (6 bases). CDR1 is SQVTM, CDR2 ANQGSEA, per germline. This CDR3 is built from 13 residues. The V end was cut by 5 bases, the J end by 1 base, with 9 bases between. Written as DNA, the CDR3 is TGCAGCGTTTCCGACAGGAGCAATCAGCCCCAGCATTTT. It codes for CSVSDRSNQPQHF.

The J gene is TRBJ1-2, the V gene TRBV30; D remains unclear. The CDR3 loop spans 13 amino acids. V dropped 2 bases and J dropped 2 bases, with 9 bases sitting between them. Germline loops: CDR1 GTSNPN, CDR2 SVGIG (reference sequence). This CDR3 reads CAWSSQLNYGYTF. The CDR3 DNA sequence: TGTGCCTGGAGTTCTCAACTAAACTATGGCTACACCTTC.

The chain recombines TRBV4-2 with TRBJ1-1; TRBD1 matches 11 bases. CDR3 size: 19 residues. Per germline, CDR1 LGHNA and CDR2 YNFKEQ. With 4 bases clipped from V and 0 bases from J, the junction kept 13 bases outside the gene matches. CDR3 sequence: CASSLRTGGQMQLNTEAFF. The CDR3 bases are TGTGCCAGCAGCCTACGGACAGGGGGCCAAATGCAACTGAACACTGAAGCTTTCTTT.

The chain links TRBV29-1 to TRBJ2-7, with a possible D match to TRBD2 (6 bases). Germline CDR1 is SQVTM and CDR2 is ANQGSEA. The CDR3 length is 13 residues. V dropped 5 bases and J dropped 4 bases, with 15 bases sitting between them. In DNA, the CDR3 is TGCAGCGTTTCTCTAGGAGGGATGTACGAGCAGTACTTC. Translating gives CSVSLGGMYEQYF.

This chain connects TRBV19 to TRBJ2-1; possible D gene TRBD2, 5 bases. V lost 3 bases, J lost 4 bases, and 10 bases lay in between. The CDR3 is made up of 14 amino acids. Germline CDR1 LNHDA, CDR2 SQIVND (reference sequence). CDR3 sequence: CASSMRELYNEQFF. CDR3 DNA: TGTGCCAGTAGTATGAGGGAACTGTACAATGAGCAGTTCTTC.

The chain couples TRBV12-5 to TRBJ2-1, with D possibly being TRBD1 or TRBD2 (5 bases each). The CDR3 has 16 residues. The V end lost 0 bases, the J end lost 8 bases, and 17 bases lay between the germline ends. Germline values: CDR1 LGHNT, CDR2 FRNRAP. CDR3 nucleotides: TGTGCTAGTGGTTTGGTAGGTGGGACCCTTTCGTATGAGCAGTTCTTC. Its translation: CASGLVGGTLSYEQFF.

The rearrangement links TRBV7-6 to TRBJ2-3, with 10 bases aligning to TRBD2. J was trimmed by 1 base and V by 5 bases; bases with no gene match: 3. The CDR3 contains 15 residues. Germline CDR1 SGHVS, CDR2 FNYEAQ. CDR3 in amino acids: CASSDTSGGTDTQYF. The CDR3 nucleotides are TGTGCCAGCAGCGACACTAGCGGGGGCACAGATACGCAGTATTTT. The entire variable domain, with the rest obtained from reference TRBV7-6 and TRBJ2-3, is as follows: GAGVSQSPRYKVTKRGQDVALRCDPISGHVSLYWYRQALGQGPEFLTYFNYEAQQDKSGLPNDRFSAERPEGSISTLTIQRTEQRDSAMYRCASSDTSGGTDTQYFGPGTRLTVL.

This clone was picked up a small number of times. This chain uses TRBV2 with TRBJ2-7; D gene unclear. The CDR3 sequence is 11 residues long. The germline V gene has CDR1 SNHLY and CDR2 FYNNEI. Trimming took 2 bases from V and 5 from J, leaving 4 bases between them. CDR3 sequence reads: CASSERNEQYF. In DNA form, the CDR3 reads TGTGCCAGCAGTGAACGTAACGAGCAGTACTTC.

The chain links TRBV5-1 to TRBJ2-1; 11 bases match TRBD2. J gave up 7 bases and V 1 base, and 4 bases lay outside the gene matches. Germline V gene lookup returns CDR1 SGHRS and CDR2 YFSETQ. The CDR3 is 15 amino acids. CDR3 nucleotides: TGCGCCAGCAGCTTGATGTTAGCGGGGGGGAATGAGCAGTTCTTC. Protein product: CASSLMLAGGNEQFF.